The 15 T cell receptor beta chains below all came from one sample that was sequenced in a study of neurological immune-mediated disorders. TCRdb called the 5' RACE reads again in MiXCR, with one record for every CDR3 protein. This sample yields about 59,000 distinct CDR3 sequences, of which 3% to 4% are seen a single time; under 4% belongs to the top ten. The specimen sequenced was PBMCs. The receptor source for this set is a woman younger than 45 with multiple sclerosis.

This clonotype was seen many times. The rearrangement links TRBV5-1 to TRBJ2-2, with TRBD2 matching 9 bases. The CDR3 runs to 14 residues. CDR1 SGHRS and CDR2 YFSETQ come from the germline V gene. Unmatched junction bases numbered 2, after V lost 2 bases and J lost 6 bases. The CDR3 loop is CASSLVAGAGELFF. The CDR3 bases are TGCGCCAGCAGCTTAGTAGCGGGAGCCGGGGAGCTGTTTTTT. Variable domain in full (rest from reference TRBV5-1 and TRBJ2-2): KAGVTQTPRYLIKTRGQQVTLSCSPISGHRSVSWYQQTPGQGLQFLFEYFSETQRNKGNFPGRFSGRQFSNSRSEMNVSTLELGDSALYLCASSLVAGAGELFFGEGSRLTVL.

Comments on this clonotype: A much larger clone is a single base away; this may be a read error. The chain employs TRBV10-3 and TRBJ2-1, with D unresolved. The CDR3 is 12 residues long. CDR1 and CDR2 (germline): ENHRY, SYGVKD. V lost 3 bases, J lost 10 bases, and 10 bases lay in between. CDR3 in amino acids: CAISERPREQFF. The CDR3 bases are TGTGCCATCAGTGAACGTCCCAGGGAGCAGTTCTTC.

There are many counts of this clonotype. CDR3 in DNA: TGTGCCAGCAGCTTAGTAGGGGGCGATGAGCAGTTCTTC. This codes for CASSLVGGDEQFF. The V gene is TRBV11-2, the J gene TRBJ2-1, with TRBD1 identical over 7 bases. J was trimmed by 8 bases and V by 1 base; bases with no gene match: 2. Germline V gives CDR1 SGHAT, CDR2 FQNNGV. The CDR3 sequence is 13 residues long.

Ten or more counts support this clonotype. The CDR3 DNA reads TGCAGTGCACGGCCGCAGCTAGCGGGGGTGATGAAAGAGACCCAGTACTTC. Residues: CSARPQLAGVMKETQYF. The J gene is TRBJ2-5, the V gene TRBV20-1; 10 nucleotides match TRBD2. Germline trimming cut 6 bases from V and 3 bases from J; bases unmatched to any gene: 16. This CDR3 region has 17 residues. CDR1 and CDR2 (germline): DFQATT, SNEGSKA (reference sequence).

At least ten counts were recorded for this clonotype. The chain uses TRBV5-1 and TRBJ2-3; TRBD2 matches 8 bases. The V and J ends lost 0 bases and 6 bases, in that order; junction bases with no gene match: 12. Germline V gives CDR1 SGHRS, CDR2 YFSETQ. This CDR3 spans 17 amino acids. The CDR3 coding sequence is TGCGCCAGCAGCTTGGGGTCTAGCGGGCCCTCAGGGGATACGCAGTATTTT. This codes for CASSLGSSGPSGDTQYF.

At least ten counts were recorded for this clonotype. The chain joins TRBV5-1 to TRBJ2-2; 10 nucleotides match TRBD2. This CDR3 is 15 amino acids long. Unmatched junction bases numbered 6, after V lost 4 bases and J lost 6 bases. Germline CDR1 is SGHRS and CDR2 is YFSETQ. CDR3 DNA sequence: TGCGCCAGCAGCCAAACTAGCGGGGACGCCGGGGAGCTGTTTTTT. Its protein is CASSQTSGDAGELFF.

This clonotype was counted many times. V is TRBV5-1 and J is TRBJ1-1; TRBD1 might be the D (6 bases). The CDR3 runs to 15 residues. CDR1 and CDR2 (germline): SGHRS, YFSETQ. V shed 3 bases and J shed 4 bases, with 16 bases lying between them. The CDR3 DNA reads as TGCGCCAGCAGCTCTGCTTGGGGGGGCCCCACTGAAGCTTTCTTT. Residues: CASSSAWGGPTEAFF.

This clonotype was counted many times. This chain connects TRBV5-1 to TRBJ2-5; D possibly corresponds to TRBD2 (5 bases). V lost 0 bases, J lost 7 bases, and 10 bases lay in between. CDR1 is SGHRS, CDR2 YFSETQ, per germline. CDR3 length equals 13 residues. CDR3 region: CASSLAGEGTQYF. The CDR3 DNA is TGCGCCAGCAGCTTGGCCGGGGAAGGGACCCAGTACTTC.

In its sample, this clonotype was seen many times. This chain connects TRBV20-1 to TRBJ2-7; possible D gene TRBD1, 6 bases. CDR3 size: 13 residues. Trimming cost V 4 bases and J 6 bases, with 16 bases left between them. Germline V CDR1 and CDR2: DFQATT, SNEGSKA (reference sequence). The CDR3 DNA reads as TGCAGTGCTACCCTTACCGGGACACCCGAGCAGTACTTC. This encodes CSATLTGTPEQYF.

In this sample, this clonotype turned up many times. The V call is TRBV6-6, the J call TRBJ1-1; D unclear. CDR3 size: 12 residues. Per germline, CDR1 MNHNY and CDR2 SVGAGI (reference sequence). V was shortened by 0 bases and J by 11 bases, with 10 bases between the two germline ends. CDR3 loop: CASSYSKAIAFF. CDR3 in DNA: TGTGCCAGCAGTTACTCGAAAGCTATCGCTTTCTTT.

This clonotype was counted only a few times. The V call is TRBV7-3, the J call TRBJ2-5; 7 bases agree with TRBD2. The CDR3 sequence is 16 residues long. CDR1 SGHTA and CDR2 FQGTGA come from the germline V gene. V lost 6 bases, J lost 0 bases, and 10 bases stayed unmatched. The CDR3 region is CASSLSAGTNQETQYF. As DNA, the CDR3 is TGTGCCAGCAGTTTGAGCGCCGGGACTAACCAAGAGACCCAGTACTTC.

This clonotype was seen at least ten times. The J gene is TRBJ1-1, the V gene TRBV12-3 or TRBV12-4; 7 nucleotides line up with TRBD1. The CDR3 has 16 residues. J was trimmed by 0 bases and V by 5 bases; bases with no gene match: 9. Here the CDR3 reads CASSPNWGQMNTEAFF. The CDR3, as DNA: TGTGCCAGCAGTCCAAACTGGGGACAGATGAACACTGAAGCTTTCTTT.

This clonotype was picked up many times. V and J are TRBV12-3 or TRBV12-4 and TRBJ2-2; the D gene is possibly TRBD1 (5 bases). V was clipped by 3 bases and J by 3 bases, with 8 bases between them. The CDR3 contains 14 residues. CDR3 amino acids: CASSFGQYTGELFF. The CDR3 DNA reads TGTGCCAGCAGTTTCGGACAATACACCGGGGAGCTGTTTTTT.

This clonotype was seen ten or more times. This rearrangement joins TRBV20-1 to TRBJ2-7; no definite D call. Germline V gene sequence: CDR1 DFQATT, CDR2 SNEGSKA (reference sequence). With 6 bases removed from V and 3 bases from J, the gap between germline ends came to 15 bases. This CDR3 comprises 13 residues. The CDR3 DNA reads TGCAGTGCACTACGTGCGGCGATCTACGAGCAGTACTTC. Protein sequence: CSALRAAIYEQYF.

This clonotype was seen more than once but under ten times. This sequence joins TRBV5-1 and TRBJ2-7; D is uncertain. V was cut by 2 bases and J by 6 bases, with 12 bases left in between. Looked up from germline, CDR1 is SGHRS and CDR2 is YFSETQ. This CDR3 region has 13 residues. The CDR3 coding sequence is TGCGCCAGCAGCTTTGGAGCCTCTCTCGAGCAGTACTTC. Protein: CASSFGASLEQYF.